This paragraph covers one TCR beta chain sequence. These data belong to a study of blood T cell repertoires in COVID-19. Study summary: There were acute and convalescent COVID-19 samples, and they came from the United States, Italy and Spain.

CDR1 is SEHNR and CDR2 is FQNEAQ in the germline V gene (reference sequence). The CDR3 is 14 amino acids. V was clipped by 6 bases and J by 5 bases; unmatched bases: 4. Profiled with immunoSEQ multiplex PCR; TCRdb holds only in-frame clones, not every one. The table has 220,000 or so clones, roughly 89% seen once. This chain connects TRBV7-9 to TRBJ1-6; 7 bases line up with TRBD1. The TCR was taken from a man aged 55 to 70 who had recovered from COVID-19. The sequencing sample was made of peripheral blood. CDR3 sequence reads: CASRATGDNSPLHF. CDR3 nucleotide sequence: TGTGCCAGCAGGGCCACAGGGGATAATTCACCCCTCCACTTT.